These 11 T cell receptor beta chains share one sample of origin, sequenced in a study of PD-L1 blockade in urothelial cancer. Some clones are missing from TCRdb's copy, which holds only in-frame ones; the method was immunoSEQ multiplex PCR. The data hold some 67,000 clones, with 85% to 90% observed a single time. The specimen was PBMCs, collected around atezolizumab (anti-PD-L1) treatment. These receptors were collected from a man between 60 and 75 years old with urothelial cancer.

This chain uses TRBV11-2 with TRBJ2-7; D remains unclear. There are 13 residues in the CDR3. Germline-derived CDR1 and CDR2 are SGHAT and FQNNGV. V was shortened by 8 bases and J by 6 bases, with 17 bases between the two germline ends. Here the CDR3 reads CASEQTRSTEQYF. The CDR3 coding sequence is TGTGCCAGCGAACAGACCAGAAGCACCGAGCAGTACTTC.

The chain combines TRBV28 with TRBJ1-4; TRBD1 matches 9 bases. CDR3 length: 15 residues. Trimming took 2 bases from V and 6 from J; bases not matched to a gene: 4. Per the germline V gene, CDR1 is MDHEN and CDR2 is SYDVKM. DNA for the CDR3: TGTGCCAGCAGTTTAGGGGACAGGGCGTATGAAAAACTGTTTTTT. Translation: CASSLGDRAYEKLFF.

The CDR3 DNA follows: TGTGCCAGCAGTATTGCTAGCGTCGCCTACGAGCAGTACTTC. Translated, it gives CASSIASVAYEQYF. The chain has TRBV14 and TRBJ2-7, with a tentative D call TRBD2 (6 bases). The V gene lost 6 bases and the J gene lost 2 bases, with 14 bases spanning the gap. CDR3 length equals 14 residues. CDR1 is SGHDN, CDR2 FVKESK, per germline.

The rearrangement links TRBV5-5 to TRBJ1-5; D is possibly TRBD1 (6 bases). The CDR3 is made up of 15 amino acids. Germline-derived CDR1 and CDR2 are SGHKS and YYEKEE (reference sequence). Trimming shortened V by 3 bases and J by 4 bases, and 14 bases separated the two germline ends. The CDR3 here is CASSSEQGSNQPQHF. The CDR3 bases are TGTGCCAGCAGCTCGGAACAGGGCTCAAATCAGCCCCAGCATTTT.

The gene calls are TRBV27 and TRBJ2-7; 13 bases match TRBD2. V was clipped by 5 bases and J by 3 bases; unmatched bases: 10. The CDR3 sequence is 17 residues long. Germline values: CDR1 MNHEY, CDR2 SMNVEV (reference sequence). CDR3 sequence (DNA): TGTGCCAGCAGTAGCCGGACTAGCGGGAGTTCTATCTACGAGCAGTACTTC. Protein sequence: CASSSRTSGSSIYEQYF.

This clone was counted once. This sequence joins TRBV25-1 and TRBJ1-2; D remains unclear. The CDR3 is made up of 13 amino acids. Germline CDR1 and CDR2: MGHDK and SYGVNS. Between the trimmed V and J ends, which lost 4 bases and 7 bases, there was a span of 13 bases. The CDR3 nucleotides read TGTGCCAGCAGTGGCCCCCCCTCGGGTGGCTACACCTTC. Encoded protein: CASSGPPSGGYTF.

The chain recombines TRBV18 with TRBJ2-5; 7 bases agree with TRBD1. Germline V gene lookup returns CDR1 KGHSH and CDR2 LQKENI. V shed 5 bases and J 2 bases; nucleotides not matched to a gene: 8. There are 15 residues in the CDR3. The CDR3 DNA is TGTGCCAGCTCATTCTCGGGACAGCTACAAGAGACCCAGTACTTC. Amino acids: CASSFSGQLQETQYF.

The chain has TRBV27 and TRBJ2-7, with 7 bases fitting TRBD2. Germline V CDR1 and CDR2: MNHEY, SMNVEV (reference sequence). The CDR3 is 14 amino acids. The J segment lost 2 bases and the V segment lost 5 bases, leaving 6 bases of the junction unmatched. CDR3 nucleotide sequence: TGTGCCAGCAGTCCCCGACTAGCTCCCTACGAGCAGTACTTC. Translating gives CASSPRLAPYEQYF.

The gene calls are TRBV10-1 and TRBJ2-7; 9 bases fit TRBD1. Germline lookup yields CDR1 WNHNN and CDR2 SYGVQD (reference sequence). V lost 4 bases to trimming and J lost 6 bases; unmatched junction nucleotides: 7. CDR3 length equals 14 residues. The CDR3, as DNA: TGCGCCAGCAGTGGAGCGGACAGGGGTGGCGAGCAGTACTTC. Translation: CASSGADRGGEQYF.

The chain joins TRBV5-1 to TRBJ2-5; D possibly corresponds to TRBD1 (6 bases). There are 15 residues in the CDR3. CDR1 is SGHRS, CDR2 YFSETQ, per germline. Trimming removed 0 bases at V and 5 bases at J, with 14 bases between. This chain's CDR3 is CASSLAPGRGETQYF. Here the CDR3 DNA reads TGCGCCAGCAGCTTGGCCCCCGGCAGGGGTGAGACCCAGTACTTC.

This clone was picked up one time. V usage is TRBV20-1 and J usage is TRBJ1-1; a weak D match, TRBD1 (5 bases). Trimming left V 3 bases short and J 4 bases short, with 6 bases between. Looked up from germline, CDR1 is DFQATT and CDR2 is SNEGSKA (reference sequence). The CDR3 loop spans 11 amino acids. CDR3 loop: CSARGGTEAFF. The CDR3 nucleotides are TGCAGTGCTAGGGGGGGCACTGAAGCTTTCTTT.